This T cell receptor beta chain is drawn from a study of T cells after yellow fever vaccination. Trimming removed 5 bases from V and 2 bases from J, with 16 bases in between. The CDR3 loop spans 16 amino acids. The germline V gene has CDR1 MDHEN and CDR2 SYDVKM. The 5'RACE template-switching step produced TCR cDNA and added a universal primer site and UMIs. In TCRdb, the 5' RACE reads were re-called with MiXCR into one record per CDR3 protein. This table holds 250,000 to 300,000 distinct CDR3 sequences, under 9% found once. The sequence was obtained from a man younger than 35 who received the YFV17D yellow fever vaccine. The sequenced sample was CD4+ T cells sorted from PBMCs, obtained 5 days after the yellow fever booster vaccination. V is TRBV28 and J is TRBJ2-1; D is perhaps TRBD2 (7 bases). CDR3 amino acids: CASSPGSGGPYNEQFF. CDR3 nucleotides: TGTGCCAGCAGTCCGGGATCGGGGGGCCCCTACAATGAGCAGTTCTTC.